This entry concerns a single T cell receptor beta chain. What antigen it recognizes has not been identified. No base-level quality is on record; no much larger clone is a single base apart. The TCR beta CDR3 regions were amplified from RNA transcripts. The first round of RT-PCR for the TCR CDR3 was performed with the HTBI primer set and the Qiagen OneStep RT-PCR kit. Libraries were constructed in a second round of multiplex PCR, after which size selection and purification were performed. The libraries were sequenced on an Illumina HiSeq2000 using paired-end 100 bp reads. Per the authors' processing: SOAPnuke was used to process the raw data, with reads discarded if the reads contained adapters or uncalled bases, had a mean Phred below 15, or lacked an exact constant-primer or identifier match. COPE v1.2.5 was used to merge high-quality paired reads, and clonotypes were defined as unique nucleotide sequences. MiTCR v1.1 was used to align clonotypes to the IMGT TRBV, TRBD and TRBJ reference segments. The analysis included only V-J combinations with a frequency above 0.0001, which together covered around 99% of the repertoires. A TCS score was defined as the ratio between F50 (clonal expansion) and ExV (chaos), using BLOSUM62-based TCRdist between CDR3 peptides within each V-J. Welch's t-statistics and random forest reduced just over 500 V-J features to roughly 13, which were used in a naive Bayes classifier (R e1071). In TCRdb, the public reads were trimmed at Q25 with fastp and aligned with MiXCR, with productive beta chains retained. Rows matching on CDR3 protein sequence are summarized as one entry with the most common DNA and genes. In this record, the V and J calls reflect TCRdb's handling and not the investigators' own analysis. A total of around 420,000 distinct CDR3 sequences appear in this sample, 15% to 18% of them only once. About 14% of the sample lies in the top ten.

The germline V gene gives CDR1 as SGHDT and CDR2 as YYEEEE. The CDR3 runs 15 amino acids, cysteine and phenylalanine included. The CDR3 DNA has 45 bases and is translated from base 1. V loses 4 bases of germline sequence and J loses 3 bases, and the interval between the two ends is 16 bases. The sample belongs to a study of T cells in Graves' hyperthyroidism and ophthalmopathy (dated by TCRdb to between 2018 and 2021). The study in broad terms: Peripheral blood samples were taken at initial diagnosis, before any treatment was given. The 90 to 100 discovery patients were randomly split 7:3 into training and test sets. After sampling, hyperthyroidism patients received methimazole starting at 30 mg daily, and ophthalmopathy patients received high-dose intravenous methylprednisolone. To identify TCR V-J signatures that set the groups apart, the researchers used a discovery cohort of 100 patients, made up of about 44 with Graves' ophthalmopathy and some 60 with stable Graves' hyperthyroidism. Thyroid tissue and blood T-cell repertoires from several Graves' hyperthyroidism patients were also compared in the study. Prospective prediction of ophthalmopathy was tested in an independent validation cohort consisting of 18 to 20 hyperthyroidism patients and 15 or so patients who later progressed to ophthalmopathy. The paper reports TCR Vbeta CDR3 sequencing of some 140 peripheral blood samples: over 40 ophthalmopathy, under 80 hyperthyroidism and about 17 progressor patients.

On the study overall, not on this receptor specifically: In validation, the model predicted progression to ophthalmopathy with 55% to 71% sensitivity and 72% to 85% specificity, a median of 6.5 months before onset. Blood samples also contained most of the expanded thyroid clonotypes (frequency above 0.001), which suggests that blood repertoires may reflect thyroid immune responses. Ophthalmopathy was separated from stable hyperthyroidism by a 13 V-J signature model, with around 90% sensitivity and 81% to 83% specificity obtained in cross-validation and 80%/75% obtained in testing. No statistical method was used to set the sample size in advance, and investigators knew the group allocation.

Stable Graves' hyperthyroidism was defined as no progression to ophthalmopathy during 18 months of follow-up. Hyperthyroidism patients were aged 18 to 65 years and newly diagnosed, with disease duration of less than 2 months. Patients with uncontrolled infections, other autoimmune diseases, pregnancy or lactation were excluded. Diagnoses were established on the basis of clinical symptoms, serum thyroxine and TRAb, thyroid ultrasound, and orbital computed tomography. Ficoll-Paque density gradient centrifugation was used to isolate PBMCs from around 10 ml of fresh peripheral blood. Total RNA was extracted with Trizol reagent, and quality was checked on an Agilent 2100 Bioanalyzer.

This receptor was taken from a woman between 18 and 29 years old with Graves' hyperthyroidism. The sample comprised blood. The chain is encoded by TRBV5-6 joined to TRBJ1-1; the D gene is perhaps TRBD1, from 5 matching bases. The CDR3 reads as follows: CASSRSQGWDTEAFF. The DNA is TGTGCCAGCAGCCGGAGTCAGGGCTGGGACACTGAAGCTTTCTTT.